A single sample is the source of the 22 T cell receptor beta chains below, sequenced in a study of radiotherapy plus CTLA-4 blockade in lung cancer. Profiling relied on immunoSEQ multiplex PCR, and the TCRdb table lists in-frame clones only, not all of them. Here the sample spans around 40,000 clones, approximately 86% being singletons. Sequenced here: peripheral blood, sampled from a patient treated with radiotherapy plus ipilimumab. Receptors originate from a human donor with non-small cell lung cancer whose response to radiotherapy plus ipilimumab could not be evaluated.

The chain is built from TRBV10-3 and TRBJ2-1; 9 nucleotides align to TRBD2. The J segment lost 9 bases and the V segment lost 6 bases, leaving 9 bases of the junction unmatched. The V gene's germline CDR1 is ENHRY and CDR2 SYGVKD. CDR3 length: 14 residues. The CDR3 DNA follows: TGTGCCATCAGATTGGGACTAGCTGGCGGTGAGCAGTTCTTC. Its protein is CAIRLGLAGGEQFF.

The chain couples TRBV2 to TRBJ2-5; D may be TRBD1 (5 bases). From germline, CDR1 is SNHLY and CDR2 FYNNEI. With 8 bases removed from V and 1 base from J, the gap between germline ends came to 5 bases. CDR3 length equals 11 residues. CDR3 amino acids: CASQGQETQYF. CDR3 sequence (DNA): TGTGCCAGCCAGGGCCAAGAGACCCAGTACTTC.

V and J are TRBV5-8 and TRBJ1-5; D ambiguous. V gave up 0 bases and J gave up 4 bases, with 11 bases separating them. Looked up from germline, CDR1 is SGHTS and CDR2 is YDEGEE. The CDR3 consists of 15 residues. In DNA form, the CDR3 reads TGTGCCAGCAGCTTGGGCAGTACCCCTAATCAGCCCCAGCATTTT. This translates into CASSLGSTPNQPQHF.

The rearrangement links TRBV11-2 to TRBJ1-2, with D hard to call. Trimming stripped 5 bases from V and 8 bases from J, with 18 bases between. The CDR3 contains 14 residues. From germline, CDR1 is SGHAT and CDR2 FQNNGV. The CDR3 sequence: CASSLGVTRGGYTF. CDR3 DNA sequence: TGTGCCAGCAGCCTCGGGGTCACCCGGGGAGGCTACACCTTC.

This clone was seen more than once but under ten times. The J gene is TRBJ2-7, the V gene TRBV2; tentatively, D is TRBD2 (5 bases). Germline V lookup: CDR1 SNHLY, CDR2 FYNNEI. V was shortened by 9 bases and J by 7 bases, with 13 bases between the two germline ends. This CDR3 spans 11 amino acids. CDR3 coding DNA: TGTGCCAGTTCCCCCTGGAGGGAGCAGTACTTC. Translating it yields CASSPWREQYF.

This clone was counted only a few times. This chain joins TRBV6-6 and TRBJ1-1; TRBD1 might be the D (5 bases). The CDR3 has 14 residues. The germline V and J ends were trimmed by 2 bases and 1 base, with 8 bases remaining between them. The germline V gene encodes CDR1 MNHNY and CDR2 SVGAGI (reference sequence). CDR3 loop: CASSYPGKNTEAFF. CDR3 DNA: TGTGCCAGCAGTTACCCAGGGAAGAACACTGAAGCTTTCTTT.

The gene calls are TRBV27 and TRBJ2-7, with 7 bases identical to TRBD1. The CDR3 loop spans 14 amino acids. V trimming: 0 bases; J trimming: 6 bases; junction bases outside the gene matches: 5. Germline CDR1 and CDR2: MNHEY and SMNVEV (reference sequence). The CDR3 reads CASSLSQGFREQYF. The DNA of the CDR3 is TGTGCCAGCAGTTTATCACAGGGGTTCCGCGAGCAGTACTTC.

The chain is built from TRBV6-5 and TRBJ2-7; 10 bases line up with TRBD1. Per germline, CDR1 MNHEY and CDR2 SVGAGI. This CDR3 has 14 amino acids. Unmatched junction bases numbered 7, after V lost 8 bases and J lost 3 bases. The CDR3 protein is CASGPGQGIYEQYF. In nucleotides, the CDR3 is TGTGCCAGCGGCCCGGGACAGGGGATCTACGAGCAGTACTTC.

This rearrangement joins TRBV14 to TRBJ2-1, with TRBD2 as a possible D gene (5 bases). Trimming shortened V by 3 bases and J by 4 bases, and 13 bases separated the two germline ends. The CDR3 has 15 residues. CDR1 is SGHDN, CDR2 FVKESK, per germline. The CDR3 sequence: CASSHSPDLYNEQFF. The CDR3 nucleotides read TGTGCCAGCAGCCACTCCCCGGACTTGTACAATGAGCAGTTCTTC.

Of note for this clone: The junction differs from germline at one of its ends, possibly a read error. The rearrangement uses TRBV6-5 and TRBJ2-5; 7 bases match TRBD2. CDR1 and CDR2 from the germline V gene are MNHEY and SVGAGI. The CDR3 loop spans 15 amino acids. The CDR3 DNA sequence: TGTGCCAGCACCCCCAGGGTGGGGGGGGGAGAGGCCCAGTACTTC. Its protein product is CASTPRVGGGEAQYF.

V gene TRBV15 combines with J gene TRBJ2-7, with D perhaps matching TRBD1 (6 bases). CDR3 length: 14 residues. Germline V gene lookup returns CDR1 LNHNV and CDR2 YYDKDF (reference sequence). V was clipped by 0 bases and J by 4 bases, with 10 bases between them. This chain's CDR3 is CATSREGAGYEQYF. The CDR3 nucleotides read TGTGCCACCAGCAGAGAGGGGGCCGGTTACGAGCAGTACTTC. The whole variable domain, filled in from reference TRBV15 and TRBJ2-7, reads DAMVIQNPRYQVTQFGKPVTLSCSQTLNHNVMYWYQQKSSQAPKLLFHYYDKDFNNEADTPDNFQSRRPNTSFCFLDIRSPGLGDTAMYLCATSREGAGYEQYFGPGTRLTVT.

This CDR3 reads CASRLSANYGYTF. The CDR3 region has the DNA TGTGCCAGCAGACTGTCCGCTAACTATGGCTACACCTTC. The V call is TRBV7-8, the J call TRBJ1-2, with no clear D. Germline V lookup: CDR1 SGHVS, CDR2 FQNEAQ. With 6 bases removed from V and 0 bases from J, the gap between germline ends came to 8 bases. This CDR3 contains 13 residues.

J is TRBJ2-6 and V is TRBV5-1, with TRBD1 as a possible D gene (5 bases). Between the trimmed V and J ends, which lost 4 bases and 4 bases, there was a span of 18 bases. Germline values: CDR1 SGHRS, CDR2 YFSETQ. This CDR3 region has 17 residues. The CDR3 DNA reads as TGCGCCAGCAGCCAAATAGTACAGGTTTCGGGGGCCAACGTCCTGACTTTC. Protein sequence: CASSQIVQVSGANVLTF.

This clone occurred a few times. Here the CDR3 DNA reads TGCGCCAGCAGCTTGGGAGAGGCTGTCCGGGAGACCCAGTACTTC. This codes for CASSLGEAVRETQYF. The chain employs TRBV5-1 and TRBJ2-5; D remains ambiguous. The germline V gene encodes CDR1 SGHRS and CDR2 YFSETQ. V was pared by 0 bases and J by 5 bases, with 14 bases between. CDR3 length equals 15 residues.

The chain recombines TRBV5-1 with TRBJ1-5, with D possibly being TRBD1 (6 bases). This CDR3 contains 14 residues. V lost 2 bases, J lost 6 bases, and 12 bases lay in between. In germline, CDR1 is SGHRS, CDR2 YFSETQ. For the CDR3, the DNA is TGCGCCAGCAGCTTAGGGGGGGTCTCTCAGCCCCAGCATTTT. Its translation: CASSLGGVSQPQHF.

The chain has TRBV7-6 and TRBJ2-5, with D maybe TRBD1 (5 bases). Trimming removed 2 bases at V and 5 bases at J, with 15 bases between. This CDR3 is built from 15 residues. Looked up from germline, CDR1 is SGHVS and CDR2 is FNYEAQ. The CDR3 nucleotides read TGTGCCAGCAGCTTATACGCAGGGTCGGCCGAGACCCAGTACTTC. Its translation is CASSLYAGSAETQYF.

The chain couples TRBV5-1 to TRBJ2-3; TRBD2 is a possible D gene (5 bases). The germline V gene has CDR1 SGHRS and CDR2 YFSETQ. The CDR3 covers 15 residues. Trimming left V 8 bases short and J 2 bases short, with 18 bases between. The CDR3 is CASTAGDVFTDTQYF. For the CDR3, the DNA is TGCGCCAGTACTGCCGGGGATGTCTTCACAGATACGCAGTATTTT. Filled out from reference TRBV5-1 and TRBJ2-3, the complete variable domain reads KAGVTQTPRYLIKTRGQQVTLSCSPISGHRSVSWYQQTPGQGLQFLFEYFSETQRNKGNFPGRFSGRQFSNSRSEMNVSTLELGDSALYLCASTAGDVFTDTQYFGPGTRLTVL.

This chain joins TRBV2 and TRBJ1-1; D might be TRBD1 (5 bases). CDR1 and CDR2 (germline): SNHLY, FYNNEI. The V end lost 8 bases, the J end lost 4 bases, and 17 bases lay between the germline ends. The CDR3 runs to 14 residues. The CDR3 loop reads CASGLSGGATEAFF. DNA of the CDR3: TGTGCCAGCGGTCTGTCGGGAGGGGCCACTGAAGCTTTCTTT. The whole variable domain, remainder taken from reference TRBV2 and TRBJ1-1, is EPEVTQTPSHQVTQMGQEVILRCVPISNHLYFYWYRQILGQKVEFLVSFYNNEISEKSEIFDDQFSVERPDGSNFTLKIRSTKLEDSAMYFCASGLSGGATEAFFGQGTRLTVV.

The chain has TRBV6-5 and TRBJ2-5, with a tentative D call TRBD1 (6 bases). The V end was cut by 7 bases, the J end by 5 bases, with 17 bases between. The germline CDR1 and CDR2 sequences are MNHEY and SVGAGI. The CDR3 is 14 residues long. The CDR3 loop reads CASIDPGALETQYF. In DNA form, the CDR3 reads TGTGCCAGCATTGACCCAGGGGCCCTGGAGACCCAGTACTTC.

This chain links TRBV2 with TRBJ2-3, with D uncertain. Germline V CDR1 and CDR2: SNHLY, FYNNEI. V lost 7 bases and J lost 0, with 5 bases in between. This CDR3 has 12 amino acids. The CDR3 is CASKESTDTQYF. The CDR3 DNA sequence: TGTGCCAGCAAGGAGAGCACAGATACGCAGTATTTT.

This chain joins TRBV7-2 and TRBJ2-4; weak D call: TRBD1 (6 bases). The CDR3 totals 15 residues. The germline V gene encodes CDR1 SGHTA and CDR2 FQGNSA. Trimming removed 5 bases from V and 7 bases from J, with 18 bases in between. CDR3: CASSPDRQGMNIQYF. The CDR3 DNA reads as TGTGCCAGCAGCCCCGATAGGCAGGGGATGAACATTCAGTACTTC.

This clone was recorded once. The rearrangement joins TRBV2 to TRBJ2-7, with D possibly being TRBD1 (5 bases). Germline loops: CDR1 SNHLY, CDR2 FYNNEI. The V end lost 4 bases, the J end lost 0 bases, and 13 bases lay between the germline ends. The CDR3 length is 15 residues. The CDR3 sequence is CASSADSRSSYEQYF. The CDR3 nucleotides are TGTGCCAGCAGTGCCGACAGTCGAAGCTCCTACGAGCAGTACTTC.